Listed below are T cell receptor beta chains from one sample, sequenced in a study of early stage breast cancer tumors. The repertoire was sequenced with immunoSEQ multiplex PCR; TCRdb's copy has only in-frame clones and lacks some. The sample carries 50,000 to 65,000 clones, 60% to 85% recorded once. Material for sequencing was blood. These receptors were obtained from a person aged 30 to 40 with breast cancer. CDR3s include the opening cysteine and the closing phenylalanine or tryptophan. D genes are given only for firm matches. Size tells how often a clone was seen (once, few, many) or the class of an expanded clone, and some rows leave it out.

abundance	j_gene	d_gene	v_gene	CDR3aa	CDR3nt
-	TRBJ1-5	-	TRBV6-6	CASSYSPQPQHF	TGTGCCAGCAGTTACTCTCCCCAGCCCCAGCATTTT
-	TRBJ2-1	-	TRBV5-4	CASSLDRGTYNEQFF	TGTGCCAGCAGCTTGGATCGCGGGACCTACAATGAGCAGTTCTTC
-	TRBJ1-1	-	TRBV5-5	CASSLGTPREWTEAFF	TGTGCCAGCAGCTTGGGCACCCCAAGGGAATGGACTGAAGCTTTCTTT
once	TRBJ1-2	TRBD1	TRBV5-6	CASSFDRGYYGYTF	TGTGCCAGCAGCTTCGACAGGGGGTACTATGGCTACACCTTC
few	TRBJ1-2	-	TRBV30	CAWSVGNGYTF	TGTGCCTGGAGTGTTGGCAATGGCTACACCTTC
-	TRBJ2-7	-	TRBV20-1	CSASSPYEQYF	TGCAGTGCTAGTTCCCCCTACGAGCAGTACTTC
-	TRBJ1-1	-	TRBV7-2	CASSLQVTVNTEAFF	TGTGCCAGCAGCTTACAGGTGACGGTGAACACTGAAGCTTTCTTT
-	TRBJ1-1	-	TRBV7-2	CASSWATGNTEAFF	TGTGCCAGCAGCTGGGCGACAGGGAACACTGAAGCTTTCTTT
-	TRBJ2-1	TRBD2	TRBV19	CASSMTSGGLWDEQFF	TGTGCCAGTAGTATGACTAGCGGGGGCTTGTGGGATGAGCAGTTCTTC
-	TRBJ1-2	TRBD1	TRBV4-1	CASSQVRDRGMVGTF	TGCGCCAGCAGCCAAGTTCGTGACAGGGGCATGGTTGGCACCTTC
-	TRBJ1-1	TRBD1	TRBV5-6	CASSLGGLFMNTEAFF	TGTGCCAGCAGCTTAGGGGGCCTATTTATGAACACTGAAGCTTTCTTT
once	TRBJ2-5	-	TRBV7-8	CASSFAHQETQYF	TGTGCCAGCAGCTTCGCACACCAAGAGACCCAGTACTTC
-	TRBJ2-7	TRBD2	TRBV5-4	CASSSPGLAGGREQYF	TGTGCCAGCAGCTCCCCGGGACTAGCGGGAGGGCGCGAGCAGTACTTC
-	TRBJ2-5	-	TRBV5-1	CASSPSQETQYF	TGCGCCAGCAGTCCTTCCCAAGAGACCCAGTACTTC
-	TRBJ2-3	-	TRBV5-1	CASSSVKGTDTQYF	TGCGCCAGCAGCTCGGTCAAAGGCACAGATACGCAGTATTTT
-	TRBJ2-5	TRBD2	TRBV10-2	CASGGTSEETQYF	TGCGCCAGCGGCGGGACTAGCGAAGAGACCCAGTACTTC
-	TRBJ1-2	-	TRBV7-9	CASSLVMGIDRGYTF	TGTGCCAGCAGCTTAGTCATGGGTATCGATCGGGGCTACACCTTC
-	TRBJ1-1	-	TRBV19	CASSILGVRANTEAFF	TGTGCCAGTAGTATTTTGGGGGTCAGGGCAAACACTGAAGCTTTCTTT
-	TRBJ2-7	TRBD2	TRBV10-1	CACGTSSYEQYF	TGCGCCTGCGGGACTAGCTCCTACGAGCAGTACTTC
-	TRBJ2-1	-	TRBV11-2	CASSWDSRREQFF	TGTGCCAGCAGCTGGGACTCGCGAAGGGAGCAGTTCTTC
-	TRBJ2-7	-	TRBV5-1	CASSPEGGSSYEQYF	TGCGCCAGCAGCCCGGAAGGGGGGAGCTCCTACGAGCAGTACTTC
-	TRBJ2-7	-	TRBV5-1	CASTLNGNYEQYF	TGCGCCAGCACCCTAAACGGAAACTACGAGCAGTACTTC
few	TRBJ2-7	-	TRBV7-9	CASSSRGVGYEQYF	TGTGCCAGCAGCTCGCGGGGAGTTGGGTACGAGCAGTACTTC
-	TRBJ1-1	-	TRBV21-1	CASSNLGGKTNTEAFF	TGTGCCAGCAGCAACTTAGGGGGAAAGACGAACACTGAAGCTTTCTTT
few	TRBJ1-1	TRBD1	TRBV19	CASGTGWDEAFF	TGTGCCAGCGGGACAGGGTGGGACGAAGCTTTCTTT
-	TRBJ2-7	TRBD1	TRBV10-3	CAISGRTGGGSEQYF	TGTGCCATCAGTGGACGGACAGGGGGCGGTTCGGAGCAGTACTTC
-	TRBJ1-1	-	TRBV2	CASQSRGLGTEAFF	TGTGCCAGCCAATCTCGGGGGCTCGGCACTGAAGCTTTCTTT
-	TRBJ1-1	-	TRBV18	CASSPGAIGTEAFF	TGTGCCAGCTCACCTGGGGCCATAGGCACTGAAGCTTTCTTT
-	TRBJ1-5	TRBD1	TRBV19	CASWDRSNQPQHF	TGTGCCAGTTGGGACAGGAGCAATCAGCCCCAGCATTTT
-	TRBJ2-2	-	TRBV27	CASRKKWSSNTGELFF	TGTGCCAGCAGGAAGAAGTGGAGCTCGAACACCGGGGAGCTGTTTTTT
few	TRBJ1-2	-	TRBV30	CAWSAVLGGYTF	TGTGCCTGGAGCGCAGTCTTAGGTGGCTACACCTTC
-	TRBJ2-5	-	TRBV5-4	CASSRPQGQETQYF	TGTGCCAGCAGCCGACCCCAGGGGCAAGAGACCCAGTACTTC
-	TRBJ1-1	TRBD1	TRBV7-8	CASSLVLRQGTEAFF	TGTGCCAGCAGCTTAGTCCTCCGACAGGGGACTGAAGCTTTCTTT
-	TRBJ2-1	TRBD2	TRBV19	CASSIRLAGAGNEQFF	TGTGCCAGTAGTATACGACTAGCGGGAGCGGGTAATGAGCAGTTCTTC
-	TRBJ1-6	-	TRBV6-5	CASSYGRTQGVSPLHF	TGTGCCAGCAGTTACGGACGGACTCAGGGTGTCTCACCCCTCCACTTT
-	TRBJ2-5	-	TRBV7-3	CASSLTPVVEETQYF	TGTGCCAGCAGCTTAACACCCGTAGTCGAGGAGACCCAGTACTTC
-	TRBJ2-7	-	TRBV29-1	CSVVTGTLLEQYF	TGCAGCGTTGTTACCGGGACCCTTCTCGAGCAGTACTTC
-	TRBJ1-4	TRBD1	TRBV7-2	CASSSRAGGRLSEKLFF	TGTGCCAGCAGCTCAAGGGCAGGGGGTAGGCTAAGTGAAAAACTGTTTTTT
-	TRBJ2-7	-	TRBV19	CASSMSRFDYEQYF	TGTGCCAGTAGTATGAGTCGCTTTGACTACGAGCAGTACTTC
-	TRBJ2-1	TRBD2	TRBV7-3	CASSLTGTSGSSSYNEQFF	TGTGCCAGCAGCTTAACCGGGACTAGCGGGAGTAGCTCCTACAATGAGCAGTTCTTC
-	TRBJ1-4	-	TRBV6-5	CASSYKSTNEKLFF	TGTGCCAGCAGTTACAAGTCAACTAATGAAAAACTGTTTTTT
-	TRBJ2-1	-	TRBV30	CAWSVWSIYNEQFF	TGTGCCTGGAGTGTTTGGTCGATTTACAATGAGCAGTTCTTC